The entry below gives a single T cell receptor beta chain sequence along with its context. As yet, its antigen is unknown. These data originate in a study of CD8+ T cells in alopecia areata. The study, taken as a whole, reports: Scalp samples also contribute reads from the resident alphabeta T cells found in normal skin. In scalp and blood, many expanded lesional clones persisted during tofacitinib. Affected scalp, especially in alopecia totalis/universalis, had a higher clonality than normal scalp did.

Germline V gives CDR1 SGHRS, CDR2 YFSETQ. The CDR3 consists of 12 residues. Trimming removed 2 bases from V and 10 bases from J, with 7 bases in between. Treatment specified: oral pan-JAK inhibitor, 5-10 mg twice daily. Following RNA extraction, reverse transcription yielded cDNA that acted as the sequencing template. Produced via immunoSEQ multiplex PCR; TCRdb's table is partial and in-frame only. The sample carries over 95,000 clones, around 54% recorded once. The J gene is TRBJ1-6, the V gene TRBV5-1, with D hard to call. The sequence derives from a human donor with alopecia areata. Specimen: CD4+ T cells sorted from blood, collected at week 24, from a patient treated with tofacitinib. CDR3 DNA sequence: TGCGCCAGCAGCTTCGAGAGCTCACCCCTCCACTTT. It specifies CASSFESSPLHF.